This T cell receptor beta chain was captured by sequencing in a study of blood T cell repertoires in COVID-19. The wider study: Researchers got acute and convalescent COVID-19 samples from the United States, Italy and Spain.

This clone is a singleton in its sample. The CDR3 is made up of 15 amino acids. V shed 7 bases and J 4 bases; nucleotides not matched to a gene: 8. Looked up from germline, CDR1 is LNHDA and CDR2 is SQIVND (reference sequence). In the authors' workflow: Amplification with reference gene primers provided the estimates of nucleated cell counts. This table comes from immunoSEQ multiplex PCR, and its TCRdb copy is limited to in-frame clones, with some not included. Clone size and the V and J calls come from that table; the DNA yielded D and trimming. The sample consists of 200,000 to 250,000 clones, about 86% of them appearing once.

This TCR was sampled from a man older than 75 with acute or convalescent COVID-19. The genes are TRBV19 and TRBJ2-2, with TRBD1 matching 8 bases. What was sequenced was peripheral blood. CDR3 in amino acids: CASKDQGAITGELFF. The CDR3 DNA reads TGTGCCAGTAAGGACCAGGGGGCCATCACCGGGGAGCTGTTTTTT.